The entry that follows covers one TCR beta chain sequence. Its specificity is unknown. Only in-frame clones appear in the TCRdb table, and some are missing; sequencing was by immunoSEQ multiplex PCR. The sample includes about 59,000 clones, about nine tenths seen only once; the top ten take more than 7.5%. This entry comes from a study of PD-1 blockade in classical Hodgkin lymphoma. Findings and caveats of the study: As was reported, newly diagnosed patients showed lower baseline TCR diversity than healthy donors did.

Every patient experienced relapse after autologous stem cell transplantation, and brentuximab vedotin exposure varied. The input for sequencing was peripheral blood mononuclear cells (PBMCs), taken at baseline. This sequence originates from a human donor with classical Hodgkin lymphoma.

The DNA of the CDR3 is TGTGCCAGCAGCTTAGGCGGGGGGGCCGGGACCCAGTACTTC. This translates into CASSLGGGAGTQYF. The chain links TRBV7-2 to TRBJ2-5; TRBD2 matches at 9 bases. With V trimmed by 1 base and J by 7 bases, 4 bases remained unmatched. The germline V gene has CDR1 SGHTA and CDR2 FQGNSA. The CDR3 covers 14 residues.